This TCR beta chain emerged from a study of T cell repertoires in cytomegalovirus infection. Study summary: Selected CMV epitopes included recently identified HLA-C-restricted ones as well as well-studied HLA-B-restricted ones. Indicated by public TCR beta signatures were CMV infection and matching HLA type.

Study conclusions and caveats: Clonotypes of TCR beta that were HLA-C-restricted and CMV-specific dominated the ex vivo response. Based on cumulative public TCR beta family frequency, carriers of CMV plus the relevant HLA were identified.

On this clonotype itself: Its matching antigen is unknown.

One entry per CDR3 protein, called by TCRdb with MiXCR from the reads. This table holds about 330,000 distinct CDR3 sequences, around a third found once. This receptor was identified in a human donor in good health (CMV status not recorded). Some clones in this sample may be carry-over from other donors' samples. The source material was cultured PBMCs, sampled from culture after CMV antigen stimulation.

The CDR3 sequence: CASSLWGAGANVLTF. CDR3 DNA: TGTGCCAGCAGCTTGTGGGGCGCTGGGGCCAACGTCCTGACTTTC. V and J are TRBV7-2 and TRBJ2-6, with a tentative D call TRBD1 (5 bases). The CDR3 is 15 amino acids. Germline V CDR1 and CDR2: SGHTA, FQGNSA. Trimming shortened V by 3 bases and J by 2 bases, and 8 bases separated the two germline ends.